The TCR beta chain described here comes from a study of cytotoxic CD8 clonotypes in ibrutinib-treated CLL. General study findings and limits: Progressing patients had sampling times that differed from those of sustained-remission patients.

About this clone: Its cognate antigen is unknown.

V was trimmed by 4 bases and J by 5 bases, leaving 18 bases between them. Germline assignment: CDR1 MDHEN and CDR2 SYDVKM. The CDR3 is 15 residues long. Assay used: immunoSEQ multiplex PCR; TCRdb lists only in-frame clones, some missing. Here the sample spans 300,000 to 350,000 clones, around four fifths being singletons. Sequencing was performed on PBMCs, taken before ibrutinib treatment. The rearrangement joins TRBV28 to TRBJ2-7; D gene unclear. This clonotype was obtained from a human donor with chronic lymphocytic leukemia. CDR3 sequence: CASSYSDGVVHEQYF. The CDR3 DNA reads as TGTGCCAGCAGTTACTCCGATGGGGTAGTACACGAGCAGTACTTC.